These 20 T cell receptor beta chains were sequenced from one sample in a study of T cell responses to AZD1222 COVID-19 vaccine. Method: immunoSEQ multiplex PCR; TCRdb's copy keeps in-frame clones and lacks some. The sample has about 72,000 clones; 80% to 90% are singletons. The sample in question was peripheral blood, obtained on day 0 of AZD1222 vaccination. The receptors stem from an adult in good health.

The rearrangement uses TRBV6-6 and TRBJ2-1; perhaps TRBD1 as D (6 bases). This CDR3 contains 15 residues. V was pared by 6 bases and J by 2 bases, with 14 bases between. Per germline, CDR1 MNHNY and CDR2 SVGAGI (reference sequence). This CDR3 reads CASSPIGGAYNEQFF. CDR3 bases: TGTGCCAGCAGCCCGATTGGGGGCGCCTACAATGAGCAGTTCTTC.

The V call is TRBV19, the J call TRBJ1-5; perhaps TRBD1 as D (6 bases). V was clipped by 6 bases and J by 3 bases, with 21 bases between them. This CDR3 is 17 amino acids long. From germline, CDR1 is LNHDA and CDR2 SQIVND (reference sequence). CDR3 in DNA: TGTGCCAGTAGCCCTCTTGACAGGCTTTCGTTCAATCAGCCCCAGCATTTT. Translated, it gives CASSPLDRLSFNQPQHF.

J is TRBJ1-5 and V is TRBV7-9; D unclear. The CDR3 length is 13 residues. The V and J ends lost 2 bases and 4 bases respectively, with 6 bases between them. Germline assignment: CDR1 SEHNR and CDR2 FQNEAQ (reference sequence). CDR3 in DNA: TGTGCCAGCAGCTTAAGGGCAAATCAGCCCCAGCATTTT. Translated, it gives CASSLRANQPQHF.

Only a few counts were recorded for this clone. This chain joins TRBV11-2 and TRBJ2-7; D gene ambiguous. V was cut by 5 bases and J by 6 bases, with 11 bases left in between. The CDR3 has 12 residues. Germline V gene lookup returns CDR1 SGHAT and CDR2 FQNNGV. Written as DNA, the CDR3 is TGTGCCAGCAGCCCCCGAGTCGGCGAGCAGTACTTC. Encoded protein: CASSPRVGEQYF.

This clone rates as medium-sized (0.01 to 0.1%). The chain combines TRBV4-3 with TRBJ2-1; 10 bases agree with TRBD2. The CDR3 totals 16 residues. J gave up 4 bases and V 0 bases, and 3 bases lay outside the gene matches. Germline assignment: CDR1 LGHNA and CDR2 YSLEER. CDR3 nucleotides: TGCGCCAGCAGCCAAGATGTAGCGGGGGGTTACAATGAGCAGTTCTTC. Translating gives CASSQDVAGGYNEQFF.

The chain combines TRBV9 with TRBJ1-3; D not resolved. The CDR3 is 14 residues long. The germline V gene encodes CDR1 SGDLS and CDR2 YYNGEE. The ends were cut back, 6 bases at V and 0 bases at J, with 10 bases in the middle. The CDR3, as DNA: TGTGCCAGCACGGACGGTATCTCTGGAAACACCATATATTTT. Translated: CASTDGISGNTIYF.

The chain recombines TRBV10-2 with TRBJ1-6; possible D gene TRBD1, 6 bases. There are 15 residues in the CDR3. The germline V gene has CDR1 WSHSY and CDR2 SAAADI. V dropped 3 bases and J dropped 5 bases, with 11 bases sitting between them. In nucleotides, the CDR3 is TGCGCCAGCAGTGACTTTAGGACAGATAATTCACCCCTCCACTTT. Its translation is CASSDFRTDNSPLHF.

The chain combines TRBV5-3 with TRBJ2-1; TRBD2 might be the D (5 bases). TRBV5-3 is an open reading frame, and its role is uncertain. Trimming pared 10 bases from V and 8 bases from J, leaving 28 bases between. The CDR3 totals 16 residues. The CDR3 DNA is TGTGCCGGCCTCACGCGGCGGGCATCTTGTAGGGATGAGCAGTTCTTC. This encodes CAGLTRRASCRDEQFF.

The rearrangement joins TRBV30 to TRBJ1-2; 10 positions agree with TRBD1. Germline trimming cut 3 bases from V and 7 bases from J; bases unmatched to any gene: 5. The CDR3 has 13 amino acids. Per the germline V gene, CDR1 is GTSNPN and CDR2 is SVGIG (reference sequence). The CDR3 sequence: CAWRDRGKTGYTF. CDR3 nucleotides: TGTGCCTGGAGGGACAGGGGGAAGACTGGCTACACCTTC.

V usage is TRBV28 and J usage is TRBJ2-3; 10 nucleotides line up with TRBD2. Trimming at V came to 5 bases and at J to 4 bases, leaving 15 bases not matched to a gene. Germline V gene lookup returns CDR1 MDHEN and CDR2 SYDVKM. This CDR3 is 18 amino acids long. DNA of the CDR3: TGTGCCAGCAGTGCCACCGTCCAGCGGGGGGGCCGCCCAGATACGCAGTATTTT. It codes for CASSATVQRGGRPDTQYF.

The CDR3 spells CASDLRGGLASDTQYF. DNA for the CDR3: TGTGCTAGTGACTTACGGGGTGGGCTAGCTTCAGATACGCAGTATTTT. V usage is TRBV12-5 and J usage is TRBJ2-3; D is perhaps TRBD2 (5 bases). CDR3 length: 16 amino acids. Trimming removed 7 bases at V and 4 bases at J, with 21 bases between. Germline values: CDR1 LGHNT, CDR2 FRNRAP.

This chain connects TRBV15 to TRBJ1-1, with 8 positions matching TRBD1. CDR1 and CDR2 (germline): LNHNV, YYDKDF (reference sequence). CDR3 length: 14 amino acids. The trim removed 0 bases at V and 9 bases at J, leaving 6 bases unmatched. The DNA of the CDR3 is TGTGCCACCAGCAGAGAGCCAGGGGGCGCGAAAGCTTTCTTT. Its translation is CATSREPGGAKAFF.

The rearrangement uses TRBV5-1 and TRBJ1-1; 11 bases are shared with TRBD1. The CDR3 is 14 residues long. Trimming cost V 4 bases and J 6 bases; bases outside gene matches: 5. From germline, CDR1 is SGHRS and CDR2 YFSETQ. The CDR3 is CASSVGQGGSEAFF. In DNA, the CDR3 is TGCGCCAGCAGCGTGGGACAGGGGGGATCTGAAGCTTTCTTT.

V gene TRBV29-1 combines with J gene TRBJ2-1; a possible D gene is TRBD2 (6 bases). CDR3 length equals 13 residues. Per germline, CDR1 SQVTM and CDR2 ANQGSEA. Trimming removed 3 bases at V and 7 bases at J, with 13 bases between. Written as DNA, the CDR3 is TGCAGCGTTGAGCCCCAGGAGGGGAATGAGCAGTTCTTC. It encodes CSVEPQEGNEQFF.

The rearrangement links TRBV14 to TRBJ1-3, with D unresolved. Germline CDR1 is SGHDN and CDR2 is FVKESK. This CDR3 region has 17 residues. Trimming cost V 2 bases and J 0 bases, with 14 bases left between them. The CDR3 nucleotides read TGTGCCAGCAGCCAAATCACCTCGGCGGGCTCTGGAAACACCATATATTTT. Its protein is CASSQITSAGSGNTIYF.

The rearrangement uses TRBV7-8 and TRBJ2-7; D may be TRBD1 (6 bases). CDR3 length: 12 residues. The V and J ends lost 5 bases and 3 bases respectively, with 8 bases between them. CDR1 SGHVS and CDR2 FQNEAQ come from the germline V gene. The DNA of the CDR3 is TGTGCCAGCAGCGGGGGCATCTACGAGCAGTACTTC. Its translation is CASSGGIYEQYF.

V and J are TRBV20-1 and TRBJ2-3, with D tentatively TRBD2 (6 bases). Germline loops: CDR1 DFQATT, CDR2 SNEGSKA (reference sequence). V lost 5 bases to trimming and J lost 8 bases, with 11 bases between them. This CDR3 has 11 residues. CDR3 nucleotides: TGCAGTGCTCCAACGGAGGGTACGCAGTATTTT. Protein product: CSAPTEGTQYF.

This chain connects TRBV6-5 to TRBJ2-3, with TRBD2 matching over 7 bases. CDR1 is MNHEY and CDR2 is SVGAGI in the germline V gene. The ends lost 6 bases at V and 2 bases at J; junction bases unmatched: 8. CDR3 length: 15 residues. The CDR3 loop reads CASSWAGAHTDTQYF. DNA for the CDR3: TGTGCCAGCAGCTGGGCGGGAGCCCACACAGATACGCAGTATTTT.

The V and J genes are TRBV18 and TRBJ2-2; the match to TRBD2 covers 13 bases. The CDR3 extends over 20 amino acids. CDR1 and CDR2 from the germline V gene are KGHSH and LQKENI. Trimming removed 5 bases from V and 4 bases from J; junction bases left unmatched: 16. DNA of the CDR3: TGTGCCAGCTCATCGGGCCTCAGACTAGCGGGGGGACCTATCACCGGGGAGCTGTTTTTT. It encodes CASSSGLRLAGGPITGELFF.

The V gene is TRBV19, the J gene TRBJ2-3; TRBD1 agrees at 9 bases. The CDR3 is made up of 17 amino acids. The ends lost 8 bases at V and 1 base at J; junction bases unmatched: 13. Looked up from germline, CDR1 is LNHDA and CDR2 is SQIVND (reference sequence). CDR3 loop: CASHTPSRQGGTDTQYF. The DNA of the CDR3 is TGTGCCAGTCACACCCCCTCTCGACAGGGGGGCACAGATACGCAGTATTTT.